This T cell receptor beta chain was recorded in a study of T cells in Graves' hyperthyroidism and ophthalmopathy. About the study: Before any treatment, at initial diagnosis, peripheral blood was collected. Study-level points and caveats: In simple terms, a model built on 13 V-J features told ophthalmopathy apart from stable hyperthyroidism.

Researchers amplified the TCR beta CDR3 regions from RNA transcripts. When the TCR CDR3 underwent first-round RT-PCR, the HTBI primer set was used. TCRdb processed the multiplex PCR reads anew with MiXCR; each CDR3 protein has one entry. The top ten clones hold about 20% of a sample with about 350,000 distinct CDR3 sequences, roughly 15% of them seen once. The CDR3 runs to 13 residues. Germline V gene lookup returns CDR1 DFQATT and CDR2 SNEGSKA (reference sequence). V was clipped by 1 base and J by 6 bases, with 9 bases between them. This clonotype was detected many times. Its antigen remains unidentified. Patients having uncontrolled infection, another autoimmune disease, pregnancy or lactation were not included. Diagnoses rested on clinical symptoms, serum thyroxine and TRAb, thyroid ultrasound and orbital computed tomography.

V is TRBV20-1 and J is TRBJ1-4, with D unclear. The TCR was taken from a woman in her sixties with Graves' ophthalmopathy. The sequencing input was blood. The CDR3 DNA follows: TGCAGTGCTAGAGTGAGGGTTTATGAAAAACTGTTTTTT. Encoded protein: CSARVRVYEKLFF.